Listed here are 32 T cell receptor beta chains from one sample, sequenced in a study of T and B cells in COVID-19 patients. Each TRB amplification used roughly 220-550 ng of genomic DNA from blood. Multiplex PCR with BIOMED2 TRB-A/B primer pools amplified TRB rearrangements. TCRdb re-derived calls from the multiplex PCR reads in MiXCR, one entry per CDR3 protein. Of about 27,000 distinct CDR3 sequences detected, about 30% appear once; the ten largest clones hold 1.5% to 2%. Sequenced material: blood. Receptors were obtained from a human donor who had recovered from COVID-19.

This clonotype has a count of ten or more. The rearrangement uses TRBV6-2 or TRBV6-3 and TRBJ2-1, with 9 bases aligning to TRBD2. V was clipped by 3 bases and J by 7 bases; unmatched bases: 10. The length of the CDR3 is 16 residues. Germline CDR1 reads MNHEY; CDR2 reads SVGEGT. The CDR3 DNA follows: TGTGCCAGCAGTTATCATCAGCGGGGGGCTGGAAATGAGCAGTTCTTC. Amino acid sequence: CASSYHQRGAGNEQFF.

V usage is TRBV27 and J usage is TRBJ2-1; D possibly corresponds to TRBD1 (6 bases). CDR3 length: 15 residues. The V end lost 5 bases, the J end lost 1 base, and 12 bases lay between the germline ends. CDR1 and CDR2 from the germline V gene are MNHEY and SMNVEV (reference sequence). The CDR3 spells CASSPGTSSYNEQFF. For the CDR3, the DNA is TGTGCCAGCAGTCCCGGGACATCATCCTACAATGAGCAGTTCTTC.

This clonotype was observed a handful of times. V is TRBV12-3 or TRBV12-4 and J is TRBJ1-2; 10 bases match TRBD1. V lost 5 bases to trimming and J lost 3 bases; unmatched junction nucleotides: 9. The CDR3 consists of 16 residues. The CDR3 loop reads CASSLTLTGGDYGYTF. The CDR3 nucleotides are TGTGCCAGCAGTCTGACCCTGACAGGGGGCGACTATGGCTACACCTTC.

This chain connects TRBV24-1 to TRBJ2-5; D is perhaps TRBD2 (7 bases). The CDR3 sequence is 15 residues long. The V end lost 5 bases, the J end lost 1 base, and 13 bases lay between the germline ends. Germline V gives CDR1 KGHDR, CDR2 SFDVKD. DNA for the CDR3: TGTGCCACCAGTGCAAAGGGGGGGCCCCAAGAGACCCAGTACTTC. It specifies CATSAKGGPQETQYF.

CDR3 loop: CATSATGAFTGELFF. CDR3 nucleotides: TGTGCCACCAGTGCTACAGGGGCCTTCACCGGGGAGCTGTTTTTT. The chain employs TRBV24-1 and TRBJ2-2; 7 bases are shared with TRBD1. CDR1 is KGHDR and CDR2 is SFDVKD in the germline V gene. The CDR3 spans 15 residues. V lost 5 bases to trimming and J lost 4 bases; unmatched junction nucleotides: 6.

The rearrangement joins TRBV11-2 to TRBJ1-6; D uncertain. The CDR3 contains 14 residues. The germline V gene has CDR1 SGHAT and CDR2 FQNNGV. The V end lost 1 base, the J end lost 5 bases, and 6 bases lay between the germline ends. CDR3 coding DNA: TGTGCCAGCAGCTTAGGCCGGGATAATTCACCCCTCCACTTT. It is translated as CASSLGRDNSPLHF. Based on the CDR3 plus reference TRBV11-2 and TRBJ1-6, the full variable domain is EAGVAQSPRYKIIEKRQSVAFWCNPISGHATLYWYQQILGQGPKLLIQFQNNGVVDDSQLPKDRFSAERLKGVDSTLKIQPAKLEDSAVYLCASSLGRDNSPLHFGNGTRLTVT.

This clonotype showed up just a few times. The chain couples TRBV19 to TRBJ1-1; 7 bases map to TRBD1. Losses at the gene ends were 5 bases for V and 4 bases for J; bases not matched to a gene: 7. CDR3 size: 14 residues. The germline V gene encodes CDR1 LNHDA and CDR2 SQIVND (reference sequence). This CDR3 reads CASSARGGFTEAFF. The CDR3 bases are TGTGCCAGTAGTGCAAGAGGGGGCTTCACTGAAGCTTTCTTT.

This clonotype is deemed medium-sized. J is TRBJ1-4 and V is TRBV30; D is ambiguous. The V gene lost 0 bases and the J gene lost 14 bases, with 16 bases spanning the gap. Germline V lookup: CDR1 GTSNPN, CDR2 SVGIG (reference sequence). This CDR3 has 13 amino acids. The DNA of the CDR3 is TGTGCCTGGAGTGTCTCTCCCGCTACGAGGCTGTTTTTT. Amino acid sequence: CAWSVSPATRLFF.

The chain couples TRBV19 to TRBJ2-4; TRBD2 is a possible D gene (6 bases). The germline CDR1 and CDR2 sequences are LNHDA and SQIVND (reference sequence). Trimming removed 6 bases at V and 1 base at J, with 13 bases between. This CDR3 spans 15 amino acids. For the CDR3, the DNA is TGTGCCAGTAGGCCCCCCGCGGGGGCCAAAAACATTCAGTACTTC. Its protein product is CASRPPAGAKNIQYF.

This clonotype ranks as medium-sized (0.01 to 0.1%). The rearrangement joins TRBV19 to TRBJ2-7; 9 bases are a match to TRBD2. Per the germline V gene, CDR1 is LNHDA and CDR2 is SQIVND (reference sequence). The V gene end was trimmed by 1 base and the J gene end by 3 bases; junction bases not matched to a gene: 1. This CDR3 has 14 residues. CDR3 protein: CASSIAREGYEQYF. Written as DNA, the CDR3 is TGTGCCAGTAGTATAGCGCGGGAGGGCTACGAGCAGTACTTC.

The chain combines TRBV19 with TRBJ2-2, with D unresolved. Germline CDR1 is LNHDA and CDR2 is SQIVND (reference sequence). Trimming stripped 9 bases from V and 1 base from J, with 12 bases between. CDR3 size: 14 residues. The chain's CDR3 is CASSPFKNTGELFF. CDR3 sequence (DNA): TGTGCCAGCAGTCCCTTCAAGAACACCGGGGAGCTGTTTTTT.

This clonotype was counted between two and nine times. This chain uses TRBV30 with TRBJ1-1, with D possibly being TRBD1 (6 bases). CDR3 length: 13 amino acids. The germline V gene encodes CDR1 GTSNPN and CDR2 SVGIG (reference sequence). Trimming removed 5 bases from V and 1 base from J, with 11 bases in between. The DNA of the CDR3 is TGTGCCTGGGCCGGACAGCCGAACACTGAAGCTTTCTTT. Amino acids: CAWAGQPNTEAFF.

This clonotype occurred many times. In DNA, the CDR3 is TGTGCCAGCACCCGAATCTCGCTCGGGAGCACAGATACGCAGTATTTT. This encodes CASTRISLGSTDTQYF. The rearrangement links TRBV6-1 to TRBJ2-3; D gene uncertain. Looked up from germline, CDR1 is MNHNS and CDR2 is SASEGT. Trimming took off 7 bases at V and 0 bases at J, with 17 bases between the two ends. The CDR3 is made up of 16 amino acids.

The CDR3 DNA reads TGTGCCAGCAGCTCGGGACGGCGACAAGAGACCCAGTACTTC. Translated, it gives CASSSGRRQETQYF. V usage is TRBV6-8 and J usage is TRBJ2-5, with D possibly being TRBD1 or TRBD2 (5 bases each). V was clipped by 6 bases and J by 2 bases, with 13 bases between them. CDR1 and CDR2 from the germline V gene are MNHGY and SAAAGT. The CDR3 extends over 14 amino acids.

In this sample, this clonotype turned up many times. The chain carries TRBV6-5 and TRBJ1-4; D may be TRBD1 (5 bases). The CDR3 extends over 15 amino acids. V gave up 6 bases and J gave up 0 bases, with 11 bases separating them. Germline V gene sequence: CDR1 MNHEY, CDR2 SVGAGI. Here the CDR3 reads CASRRVGATNEKLFF. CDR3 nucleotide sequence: TGTGCCAGCAGGAGGGTGGGGGCAACTAATGAAAAACTGTTTTTT.

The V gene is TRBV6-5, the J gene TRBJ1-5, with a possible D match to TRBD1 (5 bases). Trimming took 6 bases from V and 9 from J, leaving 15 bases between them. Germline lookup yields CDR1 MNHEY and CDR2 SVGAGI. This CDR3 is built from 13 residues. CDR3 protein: CASRGRAKGPQHF. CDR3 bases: TGTGCCAGCAGAGGCAGGGCTAAAGGGCCCCAGCATTTT.

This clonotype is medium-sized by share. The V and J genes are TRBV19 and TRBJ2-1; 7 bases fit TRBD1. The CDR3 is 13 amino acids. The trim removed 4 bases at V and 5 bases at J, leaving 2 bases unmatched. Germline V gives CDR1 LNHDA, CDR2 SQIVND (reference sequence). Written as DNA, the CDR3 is TGTGCCAGTAGTAAGGACAGGAACAATGAGCAGTTCTTC. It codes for CASSKDRNNEQFF.

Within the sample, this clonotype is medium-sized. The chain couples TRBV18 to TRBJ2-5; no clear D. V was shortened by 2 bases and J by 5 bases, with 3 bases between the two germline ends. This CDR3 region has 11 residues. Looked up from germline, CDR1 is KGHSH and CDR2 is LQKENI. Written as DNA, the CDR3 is TGTGCCAGCTCACCAGAGGAGACCCAGTACTTC. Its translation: CASSPEETQYF. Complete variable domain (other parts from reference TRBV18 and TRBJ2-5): NAGVMQNPRHLVRRRGQEARLRCSPMKGHSHVYWYRQLPEEGLKFMVYLQKENIIDESGMPKERFSAEFPKEGPSILRIQQVVRGDSAAYFCASSPEETQYFGPGTRLLVL.

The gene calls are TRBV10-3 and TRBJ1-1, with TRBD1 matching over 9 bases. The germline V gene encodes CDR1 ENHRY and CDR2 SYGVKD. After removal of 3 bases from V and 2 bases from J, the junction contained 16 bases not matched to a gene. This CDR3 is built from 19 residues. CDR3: CAISESKSRDRVFNTEAFF. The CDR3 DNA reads TGTGCCATCAGTGAATCGAAGTCCCGGGACAGGGTCTTTAACACTGAAGCTTTCTTT.

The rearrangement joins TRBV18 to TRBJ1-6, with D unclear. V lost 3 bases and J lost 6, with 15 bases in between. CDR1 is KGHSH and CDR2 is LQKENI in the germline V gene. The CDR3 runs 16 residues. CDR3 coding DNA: TGTGCCAGCTCACCGGAACTTGCGGGCCTTAATTCACCCCTCCACTTT. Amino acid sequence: CASSPELAGLNSPLHF.

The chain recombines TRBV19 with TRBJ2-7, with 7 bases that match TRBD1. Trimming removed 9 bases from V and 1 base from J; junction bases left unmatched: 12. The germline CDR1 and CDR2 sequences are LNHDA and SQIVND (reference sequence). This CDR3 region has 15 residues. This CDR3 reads CASSQLMTGSYEQYF. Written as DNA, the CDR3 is TGTGCCAGCAGCCAATTGATGACAGGGTCCTACGAGCAGTACTTC.

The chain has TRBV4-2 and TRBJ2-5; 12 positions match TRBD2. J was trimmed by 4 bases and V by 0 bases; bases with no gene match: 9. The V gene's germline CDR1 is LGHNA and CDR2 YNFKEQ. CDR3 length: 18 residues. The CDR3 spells CASSQDLGLAGGRETQYF. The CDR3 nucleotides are TGTGCCAGCAGCCAAGATCTTGGGCTAGCGGGGGGGCGAGAGACCCAGTACTTC.

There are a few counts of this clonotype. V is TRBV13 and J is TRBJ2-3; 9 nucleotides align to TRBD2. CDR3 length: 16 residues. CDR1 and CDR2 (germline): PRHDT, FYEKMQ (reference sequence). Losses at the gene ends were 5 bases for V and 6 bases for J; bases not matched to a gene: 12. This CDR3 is CASSPNEAGGRDTQYF. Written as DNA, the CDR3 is TGTGCCAGCAGCCCCAACGAAGCGGGGGGTCGGGATACGCAGTATTTT.

CDR3 amino acids: CASSLASGRFYEQYF. The CDR3 nucleotides read TGTGCCAGCAGTTTAGCCAGCGGGAGGTTCTACGAGCAGTACTTC. The chain recombines TRBV28 with TRBJ2-7, with 9 bases that match TRBD2. The ends lost 2 bases at V and 3 bases at J; junction bases unmatched: 5. Germline V gene sequence: CDR1 MDHEN, CDR2 SYDVKM. The length of the CDR3 is 15 residues. Filled out from reference TRBV28 and TRBJ2-7, the complete variable domain reads DVKVTQSSRYLVKRTGEKVFLECVQDMDHENMFWYRQDPGLGLRLIYFSYDVKMKEKGDIPEGYSVSREKKERFSLILESASTNQTSMYLCASSLASGRFYEQYFGPGTRLTVT.

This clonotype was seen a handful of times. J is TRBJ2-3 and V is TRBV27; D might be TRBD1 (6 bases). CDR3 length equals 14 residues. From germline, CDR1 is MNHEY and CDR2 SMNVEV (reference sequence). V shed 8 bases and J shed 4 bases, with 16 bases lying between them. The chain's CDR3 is CASGGLGPPDTQYF. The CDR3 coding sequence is TGTGCCAGCGGGGGCCTGGGGCCACCAGATACGCAGTATTTT.

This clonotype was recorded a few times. CDR3 in amino acids: CASSDITGAGSYNEQFF. Here the CDR3 DNA reads TGTGCCAGCAGTGATATTACAGGGGCAGGCTCCTACAATGAGCAGTTCTTC. This chain connects TRBV6-1 to TRBJ2-1, with 7 bases matching TRBD1. Trimming cost V 3 bases and J 0 bases; bases outside gene matches: 8. This CDR3 has 17 residues. CDR1 is MNHNS, CDR2 SASEGT, per germline.

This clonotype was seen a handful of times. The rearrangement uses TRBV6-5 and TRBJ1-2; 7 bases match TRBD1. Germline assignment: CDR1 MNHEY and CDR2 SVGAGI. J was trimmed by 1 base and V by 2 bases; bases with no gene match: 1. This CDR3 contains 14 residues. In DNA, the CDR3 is TGTGCCAGCAGTTACCGGACAGGTAACTATGGCTACACCTTC. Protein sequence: CASSYRTGNYGYTF.

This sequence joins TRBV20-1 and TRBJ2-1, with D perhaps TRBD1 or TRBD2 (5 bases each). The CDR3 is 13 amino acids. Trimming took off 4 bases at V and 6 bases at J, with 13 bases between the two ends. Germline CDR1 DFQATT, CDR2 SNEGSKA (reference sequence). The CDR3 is CSAIGEGLNEQFF. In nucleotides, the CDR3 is TGCAGTGCTATTGGAGAGGGGCTCAATGAGCAGTTCTTC.

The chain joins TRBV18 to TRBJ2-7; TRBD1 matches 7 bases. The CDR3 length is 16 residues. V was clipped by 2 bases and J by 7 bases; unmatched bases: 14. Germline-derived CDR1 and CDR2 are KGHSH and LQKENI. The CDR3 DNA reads TGTGCCAGCTCACCATTCCCCGACAGGGACCCCCGGGAGCAGTACTTC. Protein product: CASSPFPDRDPREQYF.

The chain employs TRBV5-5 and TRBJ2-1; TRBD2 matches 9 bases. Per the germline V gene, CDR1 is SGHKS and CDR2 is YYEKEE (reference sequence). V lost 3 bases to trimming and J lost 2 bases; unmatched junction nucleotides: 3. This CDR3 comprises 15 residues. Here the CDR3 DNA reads TGTGCCAGCAGCTGGCTAGCGGGGACCTACAATGAGCAGTTCTTC. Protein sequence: CASSWLAGTYNEQFF.

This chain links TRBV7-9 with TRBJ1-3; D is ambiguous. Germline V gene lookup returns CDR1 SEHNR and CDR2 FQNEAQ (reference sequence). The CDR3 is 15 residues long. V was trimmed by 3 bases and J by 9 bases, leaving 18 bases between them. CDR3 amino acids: CASSLASNPGGTIYF. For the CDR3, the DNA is TGTGCCAGCAGCTTGGCAAGCAACCCCGGCGGCACCATATATTTT.

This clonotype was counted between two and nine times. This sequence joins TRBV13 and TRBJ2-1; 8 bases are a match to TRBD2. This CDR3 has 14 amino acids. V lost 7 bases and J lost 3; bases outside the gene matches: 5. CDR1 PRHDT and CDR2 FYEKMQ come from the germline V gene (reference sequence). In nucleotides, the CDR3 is TGTGCCAGCATCCGGGGGGGGAGCTACAATGAGCAGTTCTTC. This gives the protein CASIRGGSYNEQFF. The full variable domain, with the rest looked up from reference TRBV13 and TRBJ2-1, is AAGVIQSPRHLIKEKRETATLKCYPIPRHDTVYWYQQGPGQDPQFLISFYEKMQSDKGSIPDRFSAQQFSDYHSELNMSSLELGDSALYFCASIRGGSYNEQFFGPGTRLTVL.